Shown below are 4 T cell receptor beta chains from a single sample sequenced in a study of STAT5B mutations in CD4+ large granular lymphocyte leukemia. Assay: immunoSEQ multiplex PCR; the TCRdb copy retains only in-frame clones and omits some. The sample yields around 30,000 clones, around 72% seen once. The sequenced sample consisted of CD4+ T cells from blood buffy coats. The source is a human donor in good health.

V is TRBV15 and J is TRBJ2-2, with TRBD2 as a possible D gene (5 bases). The CDR3 is 15 residues long. Germline-derived CDR1 and CDR2 are LNHNV and YYDKDF (reference sequence). The V end lost 0 bases, the J end lost 3 bases, and 8 bases lay between the germline ends. CDR3 in amino acids: CATSRDGSYTGELFF. The CDR3 DNA follows: TGTGCCACCAGCAGAGATGGGAGCTACACCGGGGAGCTGTTTTTT. Full variable domain (missing parts from reference TRBV15 and TRBJ2-2): DAMVIQNPRYQVTQFGKPVTLSCSQTLNHNVMYWYQQKSSQAPKLLFHYYDKDFNNEADTPDNFQSRRPNTSFCFLDIRSPGLGDTAMYLCATSRDGSYTGELFFGEGSRLTVL.

There are a few counts of this clone. The chain employs TRBV19 and TRBJ2-6; D is undetermined. CDR3 length equals 13 residues. V lost 8 bases, J lost 0 bases, and 5 bases lay in between. The germline CDR1 and CDR2 sequences are LNHDA and SQIVND (reference sequence). The chain's CDR3 is CASSSSGANVLTF. Here the CDR3 DNA reads TGTGCCAGTTCTTCCTCTGGGGCCAACGTCCTGACTTTC. The full variable domain, rest sourced from reference TRBV19 and TRBJ2-6, is DGGITQSPKYLFRKEGQNVTLSCEQNLNHDAMYWYRQDPGQGLRLIYYSQIVNDFQKGDIAEGYSVSREKKESFPLTVTSAQKNPTAFYLCASSSSGANVLTFGAGSRLTVL.

V is TRBV10-3 and J is TRBJ2-7; the D gene is possibly TRBD2 (6 bases). The CDR3 is made up of 13 amino acids. The germline CDR1 and CDR2 sequences are ENHRY and SYGVKD. The V and J ends lost 10 bases and 4 bases respectively, with 17 bases between them. The CDR3 DNA follows: TGTGCCACCAACAGCGGGTTCAGTTACGAGCAGTACTTC. Protein sequence: CATNSGFSYEQYF.

This clone was counted a single time. The V call is TRBV18, the J call TRBJ1-1, with D possibly matching TRBD1 (5 bases). CDR3 length: 15 amino acids. The germline V and J ends were trimmed by 1 base and 1 base, with 10 bases remaining between them. Germline lookup yields CDR1 KGHSH and CDR2 LQKENI. The chain's CDR3 is CASSPRQGRNTEAFF. The CDR3 DNA reads TGTGCCAGCTCACCACGGCAGGGTCGGAACACTGAAGCTTTCTTT. Drawing the rest from reference TRBV18 and TRBJ1-1, the complete variable domain is NAGVMQNPRHLVRRRGQEARLRCSPMKGHSHVYWYRQLPEEGLKFMVYLQKENIIDESGMPKERFSAEFPKEGPSILRIQQVVRGDSAAYFCASSPRQGRNTEAFFGQGTRLTVV.